This T cell receptor (beta chain) was identified in a study of blood T cell repertoires in COVID-19. On the study more broadly: In each case, the material was cDNA or gDNA derived from T cells, B-cell-depleted T cells, or PBMCs.

The V and J ends lost 1 base and 3 bases respectively, with 9 bases between them. Germline V CDR1 and CDR2: SGHDN, FVKESK. The CDR3 is 14 amino acids. Sequencing used immunoSEQ multiplex PCR; TCRdb keeps in-frame clones, though not all of them. The sample includes about 240,000 clones, roughly 85% seen only once; the top ten take roughly 3.3%. The chain couples TRBV14 to TRBJ1-2; D remains ambiguous. Sample: peripheral blood. The receptor was isolated from a young woman with acute or convalescent COVID-19. The CDR3 nucleotides are TGTGCCAGCAGCCAAGGGGAGTGGCACTATGGCTACACCTTC. This encodes CASSQGEWHYGYTF.